The 29 T cell receptor beta chains listed next were all sequenced from one sample in a study of shared clonotypes between healthy human individuals. Produced via immunoSEQ multiplex PCR; TCRdb's table is partial and in-frame only. The table shows roughly 2.2 million clones, with under 95% occurring only once. Material for sequencing was naive CD4+ T cells from PBMCs. This sample's subset: CD45RA+ positively selected. These receptors were collected from a man aged 18-30 years in good health. Some clones in this sample may be carry-over from other donors' samples.

This chain uses TRBV18 with TRBJ2-7; D gene ambiguous. This CDR3 spans 14 amino acids. Deletions cut 2 bases from V and 7 bases from J, with 15 bases between. Germline V CDR1 and CDR2: KGHSH, LQKENI. CDR3 bases: TGTGCCAGCTCACCAAGTTTCCAGGCCGGGGAGCAGTACTTC. Residues: CASSPSFQAGEQYF.

The chain recombines TRBV30 with TRBJ1-2; 10 bases line up with TRBD1. The germline gives CDR1 GTSNPN, CDR2 SVGIG (reference sequence). The junction had 3 bases not matched to a gene; V was cut back by 0 bases and J by 2 bases. The CDR3 totals 15 residues. CDR3 nucleotides: TGTGCCTGGAGTGTCGACAGGGGGCTGAACTATGGCTACACCTTC. It specifies CAWSVDRGLNYGYTF.

This clone was counted a few times. Different DNA sequences within this sample yield the same CDR3. This sequence joins TRBV19 and TRBJ1-5, with D tentatively TRBD1 (6 bases). The germline V gene encodes CDR1 LNHDA and CDR2 SQIVND (reference sequence). The CDR3 is 14 amino acids. With 6 bases removed from V and 0 bases from J, the gap between germline ends came to 9 bases. As DNA, the CDR3 is TGTGCCAGTAGGGGACACCCTAGCAATCAGCCCCAGCATTTT. Translated, it gives CASRGHPSNQPQHF.

The chain uses TRBV9 and TRBJ2-7; D gene uncertain. Trimming stripped 0 bases from V and 6 bases from J, with 13 bases between. The CDR3 has 14 residues. The germline gives CDR1 SGDLS, CDR2 YYNGEE. The CDR3 bases are TGTGCCAGCAGCGTAGACCCCCAATTTCGCGAGCAGTACTTC. It is translated as CASSVDPQFREQYF. The full variable domain, its missing parts supplied by reference TRBV9 and TRBJ2-7, is DSGVTQTPKHLITATGQRVTLRCSPRSGDLSVYWYQQSLDQGLQFLIQYYNGEERAKGNILERFSAQQFPDLHSELNLSSLELGDSALYFCASSVDPQFREQYFGPGTRLTVT.

The genes are TRBV14 and TRBJ1-4; 7 bases line up with TRBD1. This CDR3 is 14 amino acids long. The ends lost 4 bases at V and 4 bases at J; junction bases unmatched: 3. Germline CDR1 and CDR2: SGHDN and FVKESK. CDR3 residues: CASSLRQGNEKLFF. CDR3 nucleotides: TGTGCCAGCAGCCTACGACAGGGTAATGAAAAACTGTTTTTT.

The V call is TRBV7-3, the J call TRBJ2-3, with TRBD2 as a possible D gene (6 bases). The CDR3 runs to 15 residues. Germline V CDR1 and CDR2: SGHTA, FQGTGA. V lost 2 bases and J 2 bases, leaving 11 bases between the germline ends. CDR3 in DNA: TGTGCCAGCAGCTTAGGAGCGGGCCCCACAGATACGCAGTATTTT. This translates into CASSLGAGPTDTQYF.

There are a few counts of this clone. The chain is built from TRBV5-8 and TRBJ1-3; D gene ambiguous. CDR3 length: 13 residues. Trimming pared 5 bases from V and 4 bases from J, leaving 10 bases between. From germline, CDR1 is SGHTS and CDR2 YDEGEE. The CDR3 DNA is TGTGCCAGCAGTCTTAGCAGAGGAAACACCATATATTTT. Amino acid sequence: CASSLSRGNTIYF.

The gene calls are TRBV29-1 and TRBJ2-7, with 9 nucleotides matching TRBD2. Germline loops: CDR1 SQVTM, CDR2 ANQGSEA. The CDR3 has 15 residues. V dropped 3 bases and J dropped 7; count of bases not matched to a gene: 13. This CDR3 reads CSVETQVAGVGEQYF. CDR3 sequence (DNA): TGCAGCGTTGAGACCCAGGTAGCGGGAGTGGGGGAGCAGTACTTC.

The J gene is TRBJ2-4, the V gene TRBV11-2; tentatively, D is TRBD2 (6 bases). This CDR3 is 14 amino acids long. The germline V and J ends were trimmed by 5 bases and 8 bases, with 16 bases remaining between them. The germline V gene encodes CDR1 SGHAT and CDR2 FQNNGV. CDR3 in DNA: TGTGCCAGCAGCGAGTGGGACCGGAGGGACATTCAGTACTTC. It translates to CASSEWDRRDIQYF.

The rearrangement links TRBV7-9 to TRBJ2-1; 7 bases map to TRBD1. Trimming cost V 8 bases and J 8 bases; bases outside gene matches: 6. Looked up from germline, CDR1 is SEHNR and CDR2 is FQNEAQ (reference sequence). CDR3 size: 12 residues. CDR3 sequence reads: CASPTGLDEQFF. Written as DNA, the CDR3 is TGTGCCAGCCCGACAGGGTTGGATGAGCAGTTCTTC.

In regard to this clone: Other nucleotide sequences in the sample specify the same CDR3. This chain joins TRBV6-1 and TRBJ2-7; 9 bases match TRBD1. Germline-derived CDR1 and CDR2 are MNHNS and SASEGT. This CDR3 has 15 amino acids. J was trimmed by 3 bases and V by 5 bases; bases with no gene match: 8. The CDR3, as DNA: TGTGCCAGCAGTCACGCATCGGGACAGGGCTACGAGCAGTACTTC. Protein: CASSHASGQGYEQYF.

The V gene is TRBV6-1, the J gene TRBJ1-5, with D hard to call. Germline loops: CDR1 MNHNS, CDR2 SASEGT. The CDR3 has 14 residues. Trimming took 4 bases from V and 1 from J, leaving 8 bases between them. The CDR3 nucleotides read TGTGCCAGCAGTGGGGCAGGCAGCAATCAGCCCCAGCATTTT. It encodes CASSGAGSNQPQHF.

V gene TRBV18 combines with J gene TRBJ1-4; D is undetermined. Germline CDR1 and CDR2: KGHSH and LQKENI. V was trimmed by 2 bases and J by 7 bases, leaving 14 bases between them. The CDR3 sequence is 15 residues long. The CDR3 DNA reads TGTGCCAGCTCACCAAGCCGGGCTGAGGGTGAAAAACTGTTTTTT. Residues: CASSPSRAEGEKLFF.

The chain links TRBV7-2 to TRBJ2-7; perhaps TRBD2 as D (6 bases). The germline CDR1 and CDR2 sequences are SGHTA and FQGNSA. This CDR3 spans 14 amino acids. The V and J ends lost 5 bases and 3 bases respectively, with 14 bases between them. The CDR3 is CASSPGSLNYEQYF. CDR3 coding DNA: TGTGCCAGCAGCCCCGGGAGTTTGAACTACGAGCAGTACTTC.

The rearrangement links TRBV7-8 to TRBJ1-4, with D maybe TRBD1 (5 bases). The germline gives CDR1 SGHVS, CDR2 FQNEAQ. The length of the CDR3 is 13 residues. V was trimmed by 4 bases and J by 7 bases, leaving 10 bases between them. The CDR3 reads CASSWGGGEKLFF. CDR3 nucleotides: TGTGCCAGCAGCTGGGGGGGTGGTGAAAAACTGTTTTTT.

The chain has TRBV29-1 and TRBJ2-5, with TRBD1 matching 7 bases. Germline loops: CDR1 SQVTM, CDR2 ANQGSEA. The CDR3 covers 13 residues. Unmatched junction bases numbered 4, after V lost 4 bases and J lost 2 bases. The CDR3 coding sequence is TGCAGCGTTGCCGCAGGGGGACAAGAGACCCAGTACTTC. Translation gives CSVAAGGQETQYF.

This chain links TRBV11-2 with TRBJ2-6, with 7 bases that match TRBD1. Germline assignment: CDR1 SGHAT and CDR2 FQNNGV. This CDR3 spans 16 amino acids. Trimming cost V 6 bases and J 2 bases; bases outside gene matches: 7. CDR3 amino acids: CASSRYRGTGANVLTF. The CDR3 nucleotides read TGTGCCAGCAGTCGGTACAGGGGAACTGGGGCCAACGTCCTGACTTTC.

The V gene is TRBV6-5, the J gene TRBJ2-5; D may match TRBD1 or TRBD2 (5 bases each). The V end was cut by 0 bases, the J end by 5 bases, with 16 bases between. The CDR3 length is 16 residues. Germline V CDR1 and CDR2: MNHEY, SVGAGI. Here the CDR3 reads CASSYSMGQGGETQYF. The CDR3 DNA follows: TGTGCCAGCAGTTACTCGATGGGGCAGGGCGGGGAGACCCAGTACTTC.

Worth noting for this clone: The same CDR3 arises from other DNA sequences in this sample as well. The chain recombines TRBV6-5 with TRBJ2-1; tentative D call: TRBD1 (5 bases). The CDR3 sequence is 11 residues long. With 9 bases removed from V and 6 bases from J, the gap between germline ends came to 9 bases. Germline loops: CDR1 MNHEY, CDR2 SVGAGI. The CDR3 here is CASRGGNEQFF. CDR3 sequence (DNA): TGTGCCAGTAGGGGCGGCAATGAGCAGTTCTTC.

The rearrangement links TRBV9 to TRBJ2-3; 11 bases align to TRBD2. The V gene end was trimmed by 3 bases and the J gene end by 5 bases; junction bases not matched to a gene: 5. This CDR3 comprises 15 residues. Germline-derived CDR1 and CDR2 are SGDLS and YYNGEE. The chain's CDR3 is CASSAGTSGLDTQYF. CDR3 nucleotide sequence: TGTGCCAGCAGCGCGGGGACTAGCGGCCTAGATACGCAGTATTTT.

The chain links TRBV19 to TRBJ2-1; D gene uncertain. Between the trimmed V and J ends, which lost 0 bases and 0 bases, there was a span of 9 bases. Per the germline V gene, CDR1 is LNHDA and CDR2 is SQIVND (reference sequence). The CDR3 has 16 residues. CDR3 sequence (DNA): TGTGCCAGTAGTATAGAGGCCGCCGCCTCCTACAATGAGCAGTTCTTC. Encoded protein: CASSIEAAASYNEQFF.

The chain joins TRBV25-1 to TRBJ2-2, with TRBD2 as a possible D gene (6 bases). The length of the CDR3 is 15 residues. Germline loops: CDR1 MGHDK, CDR2 SYGVNS. V gave up 2 bases and J gave up 4 bases, with 11 bases separating them. CDR3 amino acids: CASSEARGFTGELFF. The CDR3 region has the DNA TGTGCCAGCAGTGAAGCCCGGGGGTTCACCGGGGAGCTGTTTTTT. Based on the CDR3 plus reference TRBV25-1 and TRBJ2-2, the full variable domain is EADIYQTPRYLVIGTGKKITLECSQTMGHDKMYWYQQDPGMELHLIHYSYGVNSTEKGDLSSESTVSRIRTEHFPLTLESARPSHTSQYLCASSEARGFTGELFFGEGSRLTVL.

V usage is TRBV5-1 and J usage is TRBJ1-1; 7 nucleotides line up with TRBD1. The CDR3 totals 12 residues. The germline gives CDR1 SGHRS, CDR2 YFSETQ. Trimming removed 4 bases from V and 7 bases from J; junction bases left unmatched: 4. This chain's CDR3 is CASSGGQVEAFF. The CDR3, as DNA: TGCGCCAGCAGCGGAGGACAGGTTGAAGCTTTCTTT.

The chain carries TRBV6-1 and TRBJ2-3; no clear D gene. Germline CDR1 reads MNHNS; CDR2 reads SASEGT. The length of the CDR3 is 9 residues. V lost 8 bases and J 5 bases, leaving 2 bases between the germline ends. The CDR3 here is CASGDTQYF. CDR3 DNA sequence: TGTGCCAGCGGAGATACGCAGTATTTT.

The chain uses TRBV6-6 and TRBJ1-1; D call uncertain. This CDR3 has 15 residues. V dropped 7 bases and J dropped 1 base, with 16 bases sitting between them. CDR1 MNHNY and CDR2 SVGAGI come from the germline V gene (reference sequence). The CDR3 here is CASTSRLRSNTEAFF. The DNA of the CDR3 is TGTGCCAGCACCTCAAGGCTTCGGTCGAACACTGAAGCTTTCTTT.

The chain carries TRBV6-6 and TRBJ2-3; possibly TRBD1 for D (6 bases). CDR3 length: 14 residues. Trimming stripped 5 bases from V and 4 bases from J, with 13 bases between. The germline V gene encodes CDR1 MNHNY and CDR2 SVGAGI (reference sequence). The CDR3, as DNA: TGTGCCAGCAGTGGTCCTACAGGGCCAGATACGCAGTATTTT. Translating it yields CASSGPTGPDTQYF.

V gene TRBV15 combines with J gene TRBJ1-2, with D possibly TRBD1 on 6 matching bases. The germline V and J ends were trimmed by 2 bases and 8 bases, with 15 bases remaining between them. Per germline, CDR1 LNHNV and CDR2 YYDKDF (reference sequence). This CDR3 has 14 residues. The CDR3 nucleotides read TGTGCCACCAGCAGACAGACAGGCCAGGGCGGCTACACCTTC. Its translation: CATSRQTGQGGYTF.

The J gene is TRBJ1-4, the V gene TRBV14; no firm D call. This CDR3 has 16 amino acids. Germline values: CDR1 SGHDN, CDR2 FVKESK. V was pared by 0 bases and J by 0 bases, with 8 bases between. CDR3 sequence: CASSQEGRATNEKLFF. The CDR3 nucleotides read TGTGCCAGCAGCCAAGAAGGGCGGGCAACTAATGAAAAACTGTTTTTT.

The CDR3 reads CASDRGKSSYEQYF. The CDR3 DNA reads as TGTGCCAGCGACAGGGGAAAGAGCTCCTACGAGCAGTACTTC. The chain couples TRBV2 to TRBJ2-7, with 8 nucleotides matching TRBD1. Germline V gene data show CDR1 as SNHLY and CDR2 as FYNNEI. The CDR3 contains 14 residues. The V gene end was trimmed by 8 bases and the J gene end by 0 bases; junction bases not matched to a gene: 6.